What follows describes a single TCR beta chain. CDR1 SEHNR and CDR2 FQNEAQ come from the germline V gene (reference sequence). CDR3 length equals 15 residues. The trim removed 5 bases at V and 7 bases at J, leaving 8 bases unmatched. Sequencing was performed with immunoSEQ multiplex PCR; in TCRdb, only in-frame clones are kept and a portion is missing. The sample records 30,000 to 40,000 clones, 80% to 90% being singletons. The sample belongs to a study of sequential checkpoint blockade in melanoma. Treatment given: randomized to nivolumab then ipilimumab (arm A) or the reverse (arm B). Sequencing was performed on CD8+ T cells sorted from blood (inferred from file names), taken from a patient given nivolumab and ipilimumab in sequence. This chain links TRBV7-9 with TRBJ2-4, with TRBD2 matching over 10 bases. This sequence originates from a human donor with melanoma. The CDR3 is CASSHGLAVGNIQYF. CDR3 in DNA: TGTGCCAGCAGCCACGGACTAGCGGTGGGGAACATTCAGTACTTC.